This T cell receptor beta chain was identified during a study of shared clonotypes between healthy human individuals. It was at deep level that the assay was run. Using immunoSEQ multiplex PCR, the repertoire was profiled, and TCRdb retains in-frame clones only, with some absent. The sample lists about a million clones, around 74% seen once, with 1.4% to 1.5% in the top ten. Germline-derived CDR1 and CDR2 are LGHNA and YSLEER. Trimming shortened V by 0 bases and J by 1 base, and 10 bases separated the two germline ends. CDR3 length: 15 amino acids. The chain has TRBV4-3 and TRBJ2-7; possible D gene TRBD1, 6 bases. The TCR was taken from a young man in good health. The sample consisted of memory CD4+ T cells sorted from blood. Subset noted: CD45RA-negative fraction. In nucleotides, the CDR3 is TGCGCCAGCAGCCAAGACAGGGGTAGGTCCTACGAGCAGTACTTC. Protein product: CASSQDRGRSYEQYF.